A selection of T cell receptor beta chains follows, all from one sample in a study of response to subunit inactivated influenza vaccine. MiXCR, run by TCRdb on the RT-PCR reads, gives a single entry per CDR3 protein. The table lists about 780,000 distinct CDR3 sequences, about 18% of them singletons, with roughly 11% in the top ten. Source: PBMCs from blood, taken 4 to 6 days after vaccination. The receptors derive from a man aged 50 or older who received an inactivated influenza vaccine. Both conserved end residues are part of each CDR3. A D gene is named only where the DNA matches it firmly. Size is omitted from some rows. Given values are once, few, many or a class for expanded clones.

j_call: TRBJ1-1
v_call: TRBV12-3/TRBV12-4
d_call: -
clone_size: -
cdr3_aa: CASSPGRGWTTRNTEAFF
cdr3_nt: TGTGCCAGCAGTCCCGGGCGAGGCTGGACAACCCGAAACACTGAAGCTTTCTTT

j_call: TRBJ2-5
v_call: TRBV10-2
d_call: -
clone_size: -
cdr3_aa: CASSEWAIQETQYF
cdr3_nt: TGCGCCAGCAGTGAGTGGGCCATCCAAGAGACCCAGTACTTC

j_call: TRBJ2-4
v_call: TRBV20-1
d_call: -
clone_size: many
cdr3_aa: CSAAETAKNIQYF
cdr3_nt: TGCAGTGCCGCAGAGACAGCCAAAAACATTCAGTACTTC

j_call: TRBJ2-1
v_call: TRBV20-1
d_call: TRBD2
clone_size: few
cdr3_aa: CSARTSGPTNEQFF
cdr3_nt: TGCAGTGCCAGGACTAGCGGACCTACCAATGAGCAGTTCTTC

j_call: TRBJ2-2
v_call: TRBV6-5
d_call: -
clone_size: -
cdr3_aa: CASSYAARVTGELFF
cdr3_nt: TGTGCCAGCAGTTATGCGGCTAGAGTTACCGGGGAGCTGTTTTTT

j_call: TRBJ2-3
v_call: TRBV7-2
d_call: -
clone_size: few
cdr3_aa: CASSKGVQTRYTDTQYF
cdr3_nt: TGTGCCAGCAGCAAGGGGGTACAGACTAGGTACACAGATACGCAGTATTTT

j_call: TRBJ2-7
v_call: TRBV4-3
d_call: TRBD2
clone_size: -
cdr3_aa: CASSQALAGGNYEQYF
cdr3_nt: TGCGCCAGCAGCCAGGCCCTAGCGGGGGGAAACTACGAGCAGTACTTC

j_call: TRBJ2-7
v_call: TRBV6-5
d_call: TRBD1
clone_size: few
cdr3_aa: CASSYSNRGSEQYF
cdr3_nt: TGTGCCAGCAGTTACTCAAACAGGGGGAGCGAGCAGTACTTC

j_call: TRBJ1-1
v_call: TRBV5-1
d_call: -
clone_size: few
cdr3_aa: CASSLRGWGTEAFF
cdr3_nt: TGCGCCAGCAGCTTACGGGGCTGGGGCACTGAAGCTTTCTTT

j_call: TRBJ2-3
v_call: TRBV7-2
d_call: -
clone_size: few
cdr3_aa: CASSLSGEGTQYF
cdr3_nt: TGTGCCAGCAGCTTGTCAGGGGAAGGCACGCAGTATTTT

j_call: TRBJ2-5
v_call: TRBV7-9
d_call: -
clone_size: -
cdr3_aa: CASSLDGSLSRQYF
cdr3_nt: TGTGCCAGCAGCTTAGATGGGTCCTTAAGCCGTCAGTACTTC

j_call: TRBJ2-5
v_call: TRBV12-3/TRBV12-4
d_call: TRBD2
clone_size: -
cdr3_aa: CASSFGGAWETQYF
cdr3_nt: TGTGCCAGCAGTTTCGGGGGGGCCTGGGAGACCCAGTACTTC

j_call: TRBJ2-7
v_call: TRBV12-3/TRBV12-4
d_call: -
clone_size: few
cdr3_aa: CASSFGRTIEQYF
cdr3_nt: TGTGCCAGCAGTTTCGGGCGGACCATTGAGCAGTACTTC

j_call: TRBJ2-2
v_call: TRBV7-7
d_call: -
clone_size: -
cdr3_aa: CASSLLQQGPGELFF
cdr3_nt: TGTGCCAGCAGCTTACTACAGCAGGGTCCCGGGGAGCTGTTTTTT

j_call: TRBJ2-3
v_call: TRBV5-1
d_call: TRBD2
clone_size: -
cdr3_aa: CASSLPSGRAGTDTQYF
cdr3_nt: TGCGCCAGCAGCTTGCCTAGCGGGAGGGCCGGTACAGATACGCAGTATTTT

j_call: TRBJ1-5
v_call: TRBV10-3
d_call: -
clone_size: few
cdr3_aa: CAINDRRNQPQHF
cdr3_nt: TGTGCCATCAACGACAGGCGGAATCAGCCCCAGCATTTT

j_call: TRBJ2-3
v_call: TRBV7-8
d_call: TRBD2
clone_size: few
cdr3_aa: CASSSQTSGIRDTQYF
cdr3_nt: TGTGCCAGCAGCTCCCAGACTAGCGGGATACGAGATACGCAGTATTTT

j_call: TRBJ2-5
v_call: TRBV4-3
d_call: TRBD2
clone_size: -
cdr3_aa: CASSQAASGSLKTQYF
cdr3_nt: TGCGCCAGCAGCCAAGCGGCTAGCGGGAGTCTTAAGACCCAGTACTTC

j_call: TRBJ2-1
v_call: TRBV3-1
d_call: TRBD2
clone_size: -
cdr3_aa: CASSQDLTAGVYNEQFF
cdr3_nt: TGTGCCAGCAGCCAAGATCTTACAGCGGGAGTATACAATGAGCAGTTCTTC

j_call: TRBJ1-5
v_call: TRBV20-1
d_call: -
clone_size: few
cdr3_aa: CSARDQWTIGQPQHF
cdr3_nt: TGCAGTGCTAGAGATCAGTGGACAATTGGTCAGCCCCAGCATTTT

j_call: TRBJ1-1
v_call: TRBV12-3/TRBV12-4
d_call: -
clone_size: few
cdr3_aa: CASSFIRDTEAFF
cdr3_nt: TGTGCCAGCAGTTTCATCCGGGACACTGAAGCTTTCTTT

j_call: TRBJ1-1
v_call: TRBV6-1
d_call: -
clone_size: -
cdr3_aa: CASSDRPNTEAFF
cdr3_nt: TGTGCCAGCAGTGACAGACCAAACACTGAAGCTTTCTTT

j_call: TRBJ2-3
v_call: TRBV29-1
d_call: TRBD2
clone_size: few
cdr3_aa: CSVARTSGSTDTQYF
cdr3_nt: TGCAGCGTGGCCCGGACTAGCGGGAGCACAGATACGCAGTATTTT

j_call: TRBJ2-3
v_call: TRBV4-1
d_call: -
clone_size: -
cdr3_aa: CASSQEFLGGLGQYF
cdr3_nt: TGCGCCAGCAGCCAAGAGTTTTTAGGGGGGCTGGGGCAGTATTTT

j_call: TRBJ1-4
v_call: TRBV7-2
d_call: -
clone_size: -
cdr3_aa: CASSLASGSSEKLFF
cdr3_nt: TGTGCCAGCAGCTTAGCGTCGGGCTCTAGCGAAAAACTGTTTTTT

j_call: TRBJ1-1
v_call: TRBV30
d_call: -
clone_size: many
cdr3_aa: CAWRTEGATAFF
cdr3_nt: TGTGCCTGGAGAACGGAAGGGGCTACGGCTTTCTTT

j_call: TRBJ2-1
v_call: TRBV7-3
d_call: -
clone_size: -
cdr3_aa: CASGLTTNNEQFF
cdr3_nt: TGTGCCAGCGGCTTGACTACCAACAATGAGCAGTTCTTC

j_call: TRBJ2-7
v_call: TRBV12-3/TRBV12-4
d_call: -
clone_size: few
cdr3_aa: CASSSGTESYEQYF
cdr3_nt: TGTGCCAGCAGTTCCGGGACGGAATCCTACGAGCAGTACTTC

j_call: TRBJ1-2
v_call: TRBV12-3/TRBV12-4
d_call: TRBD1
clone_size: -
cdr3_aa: CASRPTGHYGYTF
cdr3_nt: TGTGCCAGCAGACCGACAGGGCACTATGGCTACACCTTC

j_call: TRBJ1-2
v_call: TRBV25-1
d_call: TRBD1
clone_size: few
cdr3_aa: CASSETTGSNYGYTF
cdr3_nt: TGTGCCAGCAGTGAAACGACAGGGTCGAACTATGGCTACACCTTC

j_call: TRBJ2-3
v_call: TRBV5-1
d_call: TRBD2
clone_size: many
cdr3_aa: CASSGLSRGGGADTQYF
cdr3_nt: TGCGCCAGCAGCGGTCTGAGCCGGGGGGGCGGCGCAGATACGCAGTATTTT

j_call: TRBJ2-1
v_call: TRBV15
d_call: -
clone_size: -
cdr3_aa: CATSSRGASYNEQFF
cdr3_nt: TGTGCCACCAGCAGCAGGGGGGCATCCTACAATGAGCAGTTCTTC

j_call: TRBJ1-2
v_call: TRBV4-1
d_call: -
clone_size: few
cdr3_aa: CASSQVQTNYGYTF
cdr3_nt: TGCGCCAGCAGCCAAGTACAGACTAACTATGGCTACACCTTC

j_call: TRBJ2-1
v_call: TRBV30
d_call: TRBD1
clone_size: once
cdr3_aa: CAWSDRGPFEQFF
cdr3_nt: TGTGCCTGGAGTGACAGGGGGCCATTTGAGCAGTTCTTC

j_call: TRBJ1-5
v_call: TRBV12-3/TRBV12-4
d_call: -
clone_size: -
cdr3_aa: CASRDTGRQPQHF
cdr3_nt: TGTGCCAGCAGAGATACAGGGCGTCAGCCCCAGCATTTT

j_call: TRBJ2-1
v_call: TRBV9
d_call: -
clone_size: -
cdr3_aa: CASSVFLASSYNEQFF
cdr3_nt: TGTGCCAGCAGCGTATTTCTTGCTAGCTCCTACAATGAGCAGTTCTTC

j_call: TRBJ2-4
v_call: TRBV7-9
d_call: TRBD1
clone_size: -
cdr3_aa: CAYPGQDSLQYF
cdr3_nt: TGTGCTTACCCGGGACAGGACTCCCTTCAGTACTTC

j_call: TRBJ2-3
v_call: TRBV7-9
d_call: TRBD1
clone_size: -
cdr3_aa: CASSQGQGRADTQYF
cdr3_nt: TGTGCCAGCAGCCAGGGACAGGGAAGAGCAGATACGCAGTATTTT

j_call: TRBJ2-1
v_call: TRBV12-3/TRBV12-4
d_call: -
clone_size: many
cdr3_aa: CASSPEGTGRRNEQFF
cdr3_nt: TGTGCCAGCAGTCCCGAAGGTACAGGGAGACGCAATGAGCAGTTCTTC

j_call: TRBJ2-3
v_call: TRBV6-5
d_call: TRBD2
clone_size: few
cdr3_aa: CASSLGGDETDTQYF
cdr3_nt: TGTGCCAGCAGTTTGGGGGGGGATGAAACAGATACGCAGTATTTT

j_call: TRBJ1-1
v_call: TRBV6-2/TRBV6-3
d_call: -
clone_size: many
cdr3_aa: CASSYGIMTSEAFF
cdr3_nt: TGTGCCAGCAGTTACGGCATCATGACCTCTGAAGCTTTCTTT

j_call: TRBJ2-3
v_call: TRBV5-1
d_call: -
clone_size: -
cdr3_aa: CASSLFTPTSTDTQYF
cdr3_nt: TGCGCCAGCAGCTTGTTTACCCCGACTAGCACAGATACGCAGTATTTT

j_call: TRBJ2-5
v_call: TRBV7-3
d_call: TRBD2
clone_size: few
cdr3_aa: CASSLVGTTETQYF
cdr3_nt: TGTGCCAGCAGCTTAGTCGGGACTACAGAGACCCAGTACTTC

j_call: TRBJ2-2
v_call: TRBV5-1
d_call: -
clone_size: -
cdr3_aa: CASSYLEPGELFF
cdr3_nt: TGCGCCAGCAGCTACCTAGAGCCCGGGGAGCTGTTTTTT

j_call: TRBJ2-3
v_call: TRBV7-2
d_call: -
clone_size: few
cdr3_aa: CASSLVSLDTQYF
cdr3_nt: TGTGCCAGCAGCCTGGTTAGTTTAGATACGCAGTATTTT

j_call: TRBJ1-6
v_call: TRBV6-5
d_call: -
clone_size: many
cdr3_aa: CASSYSISGTYNSPLHF
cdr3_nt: TGTGCCAGCAGTTACTCGATTTCCGGGACATATAATTCACCCCTCCACTTT

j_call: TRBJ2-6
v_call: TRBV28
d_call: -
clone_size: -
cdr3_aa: CASSFPFGGTGANVLTF
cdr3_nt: TGTGCCAGCAGTTTTCCCTTTGGAGGTACGGGGGCCAACGTCCTGACTTTC

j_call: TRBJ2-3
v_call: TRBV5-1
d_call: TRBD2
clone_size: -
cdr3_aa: CASSLRASGYSTDTQYF
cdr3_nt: TGCGCCAGCAGCTTGAGGGCTAGCGGATACAGCACAGATACGCAGTATTTT

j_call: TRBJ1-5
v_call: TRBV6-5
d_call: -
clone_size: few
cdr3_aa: CASSYFQMRANQPQHF
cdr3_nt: TGTGCCAGCAGTTACTTTCAAATGAGGGCGAATCAGCCCCAGCATTTT

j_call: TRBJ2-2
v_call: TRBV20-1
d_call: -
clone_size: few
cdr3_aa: CSARAGAFSGELFF
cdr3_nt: TGCAGTGCTAGAGCAGGGGCCTTTTCCGGGGAGCTGTTTTTT

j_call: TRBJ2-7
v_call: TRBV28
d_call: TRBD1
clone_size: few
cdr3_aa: CASSSGRGQYEQYF
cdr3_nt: TGTGCCAGCAGTTCAGGAAGGGGGCAGTACGAGCAGTACTTC

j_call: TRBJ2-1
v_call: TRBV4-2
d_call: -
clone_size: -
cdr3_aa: CASSQDLIGGAREQFF
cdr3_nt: TGTGCCAGCAGCCAAGATCTGATAGGGGGGGCACGTGAGCAGTTCTTC

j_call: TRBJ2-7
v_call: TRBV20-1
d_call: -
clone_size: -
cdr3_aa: CSARDGGGLGEQYF
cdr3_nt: TGCAGTGCTAGAGATGGAGGGGGTTTGGGCGAGCAGTACTTC

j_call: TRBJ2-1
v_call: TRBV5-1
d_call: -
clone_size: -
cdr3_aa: CASRRGSTGDSINEQFF
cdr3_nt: TGCGCCAGCCGTCGGGGGTCTACAGGGGACTCGATCAATGAGCAGTTCTTC

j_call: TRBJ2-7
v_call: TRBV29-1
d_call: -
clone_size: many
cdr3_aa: CSVRDVDEQYF
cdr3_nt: TGCAGCGTGAGGGACGTCGACGAGCAGTACTTC

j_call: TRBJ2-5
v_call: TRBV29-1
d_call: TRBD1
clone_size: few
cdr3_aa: CSVPLTGGETQYF
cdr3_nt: TGCAGCGTTCCCTTGACAGGGGGAGAGACCCAGTACTTC